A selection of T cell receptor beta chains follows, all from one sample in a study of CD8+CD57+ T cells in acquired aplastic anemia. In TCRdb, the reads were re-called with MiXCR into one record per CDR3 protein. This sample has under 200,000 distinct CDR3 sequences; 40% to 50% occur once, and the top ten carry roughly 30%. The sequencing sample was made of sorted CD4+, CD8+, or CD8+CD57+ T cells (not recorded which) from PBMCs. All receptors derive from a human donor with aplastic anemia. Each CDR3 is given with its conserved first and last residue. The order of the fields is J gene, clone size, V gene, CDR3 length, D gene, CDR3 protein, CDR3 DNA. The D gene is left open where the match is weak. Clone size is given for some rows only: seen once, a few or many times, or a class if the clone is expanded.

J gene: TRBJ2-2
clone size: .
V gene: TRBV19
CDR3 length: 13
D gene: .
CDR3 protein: CASSTQGAGELFF
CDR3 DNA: TGTGCCAGTAGTACCCAGGGCGCCGGGGAGCTGTTTTTT

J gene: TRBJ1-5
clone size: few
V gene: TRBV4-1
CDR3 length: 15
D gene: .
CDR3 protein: CASSPGIQGLQPQHF
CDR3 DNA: TGCGCCAGCAGCCCGGGAATACAGGGATTGCAGCCCCAGCATTTT

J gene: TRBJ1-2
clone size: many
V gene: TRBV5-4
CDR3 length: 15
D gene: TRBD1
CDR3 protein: CASSLGTGGPYGYTF
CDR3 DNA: TGTGCCAGCAGCTTGGGGACAGGGGGCCCTTATGGCTACACCTTC

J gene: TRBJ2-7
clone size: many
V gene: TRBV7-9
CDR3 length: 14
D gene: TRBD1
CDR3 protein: CASKRQGPPYEQYF
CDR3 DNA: TGTGCCAGTAAACGACAGGGGCCCCCCTACGAGCAGTACTTC

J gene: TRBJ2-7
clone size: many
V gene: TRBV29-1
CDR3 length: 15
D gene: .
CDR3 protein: CSVVPRDIGTYEQYF
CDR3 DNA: TGCAGCGTCGTTCCCCGGGACATCGGAACCTACGAGCAGTACTTC

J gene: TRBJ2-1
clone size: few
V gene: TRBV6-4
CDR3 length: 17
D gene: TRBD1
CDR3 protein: CASSETAGTGLYNEQFF
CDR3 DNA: TGTGCCAGCAGTGAAACCGCCGGGACAGGCCTCTACAATGAGCAGTTCTTC

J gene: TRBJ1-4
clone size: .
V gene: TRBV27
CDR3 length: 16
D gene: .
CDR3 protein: CASRQGMGLTNEKLFF
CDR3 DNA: TGTGCCAGCAGACAGGGTATGGGGCTGACTAATGAAAAACTGTTTTTT

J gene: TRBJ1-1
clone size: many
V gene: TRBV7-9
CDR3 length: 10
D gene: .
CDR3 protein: CASTDSQSFF
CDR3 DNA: TGTGCCAGCACCGACTCCCAGTCTTTCTTT

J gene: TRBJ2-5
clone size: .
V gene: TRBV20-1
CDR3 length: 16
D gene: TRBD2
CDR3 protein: CSARGSGGAWRETQYF
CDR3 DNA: TGCAGTGCCCGAGGTAGCGGGGGGGCCTGGAGAGAGACCCAGTACTTC

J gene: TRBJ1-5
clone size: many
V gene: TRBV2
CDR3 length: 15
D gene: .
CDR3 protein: CASSEEPRGNQPQHF
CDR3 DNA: TGTGCCAGCAGTGAAGAGCCGAGGGGCAATCAGCCCCAGCATTTT

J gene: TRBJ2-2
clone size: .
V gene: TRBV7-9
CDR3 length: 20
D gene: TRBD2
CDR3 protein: CASSLKDLPLAGVGTGELFF
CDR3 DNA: TGTGCCAGCAGCTTAAAGGATCTCCCCCTAGCGGGAGTAGGCACCGGGGAGCTGTTTTTT

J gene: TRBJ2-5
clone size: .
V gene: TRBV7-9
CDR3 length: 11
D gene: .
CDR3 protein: CASSFLQTQYF
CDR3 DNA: TGTGCCAGCAGCTTCCTGCAGACCCAGTACTTC

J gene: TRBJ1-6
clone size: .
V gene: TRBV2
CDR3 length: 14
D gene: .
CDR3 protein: CASSDGAYNSPLHF
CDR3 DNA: TGTGCCAGCAGTGATGGGGCTTATAATTCACCCCTCCACTTT

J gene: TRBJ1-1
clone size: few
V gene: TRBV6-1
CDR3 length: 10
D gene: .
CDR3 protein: CASRMAEAFF
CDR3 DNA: TGTGCCAGCAGGATGGCTGAAGCTTTCTTT

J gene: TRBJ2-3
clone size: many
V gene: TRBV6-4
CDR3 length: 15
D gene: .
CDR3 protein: CASSDTRGGQDTQYF
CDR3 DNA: TGTGCCAGCAGTGACACAAGGGGGGGCCAAGATACGCAGTATTTT

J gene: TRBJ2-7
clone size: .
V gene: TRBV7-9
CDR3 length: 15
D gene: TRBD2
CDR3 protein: CASSPQAGGTVEQYF
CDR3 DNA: TGTGCCAGCAGCCCCCAGGCGGGGGGAACTGTCGAGCAGTACTTC

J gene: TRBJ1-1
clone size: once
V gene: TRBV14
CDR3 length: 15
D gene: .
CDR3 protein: CASSQAHCVNTEGFF
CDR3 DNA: TGTGCCAGCAGCCAAGCTCACTGTGTGAACACTGAAGGTTTCTTT

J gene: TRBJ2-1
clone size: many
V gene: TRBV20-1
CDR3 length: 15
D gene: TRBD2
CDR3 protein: CSAYGLADFYNEQFF
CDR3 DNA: TGCAGTGCCTATGGACTAGCGGATTTCTACAATGAGCAGTTCTTC

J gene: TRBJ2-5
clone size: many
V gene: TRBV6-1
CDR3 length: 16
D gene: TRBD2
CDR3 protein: CASSPTPELAKETQYF
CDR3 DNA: TGTGCCAGCAGTCCAACGCCCGAACTAGCGAAGGAGACCCAGTACTTC

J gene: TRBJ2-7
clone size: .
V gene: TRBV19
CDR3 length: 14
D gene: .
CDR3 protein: CASSMGGHDYEQYF
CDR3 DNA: TGTGCCAGTAGTATGGGGGGGCACGACTACGAGCAGTACTTC

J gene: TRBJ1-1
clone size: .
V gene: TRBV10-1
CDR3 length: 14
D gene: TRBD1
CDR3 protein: CASSASTGQVEAFF
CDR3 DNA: TGCGCCAGCAGTGCCTCGACAGGGCAAGTTGAAGCTTTCTTT

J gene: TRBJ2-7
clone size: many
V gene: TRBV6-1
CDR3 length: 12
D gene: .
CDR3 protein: CASKNAGYEQYF
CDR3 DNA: TGTGCCAGTAAAAACGCAGGATACGAGCAGTACTTC

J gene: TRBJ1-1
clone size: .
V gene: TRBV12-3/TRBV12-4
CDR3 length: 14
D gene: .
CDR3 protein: CASSLERVNTEAFF
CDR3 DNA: TGTGCCAGCAGTTTAGAGAGAGTGAACACTGAAGCTTTCTTT

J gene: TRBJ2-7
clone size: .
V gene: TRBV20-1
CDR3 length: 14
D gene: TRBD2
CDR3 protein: CSARATGGSYEQYF
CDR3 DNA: TGCAGTGCTAGAGCCACGGGCGGGAGCTACGAGCAGTACTTC

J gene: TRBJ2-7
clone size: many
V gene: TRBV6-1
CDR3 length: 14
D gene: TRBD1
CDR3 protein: CASRQGPPVSEQYF
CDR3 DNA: TGTGCCAGCAGACAGGGGCCCCCTGTCTCCGAGCAGTACTTC

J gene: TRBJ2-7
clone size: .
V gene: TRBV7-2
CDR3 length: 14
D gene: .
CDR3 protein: CASSLGWLTDEQYF
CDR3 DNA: TGTGCCAGCAGCTTGGGATGGCTGACTGACGAGCAGTACTTC

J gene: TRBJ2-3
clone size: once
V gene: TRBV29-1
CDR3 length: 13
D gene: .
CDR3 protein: CSVVGDSTDTQYF
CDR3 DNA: TGCAGCGTAGTAGGAGATAGCACAGATACGCAGTATTTT

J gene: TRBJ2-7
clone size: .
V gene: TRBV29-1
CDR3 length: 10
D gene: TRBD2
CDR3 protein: CSVGGGEQYF
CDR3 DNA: TGCAGCGTTGGGGGGGGCGAGCAGTACTTC

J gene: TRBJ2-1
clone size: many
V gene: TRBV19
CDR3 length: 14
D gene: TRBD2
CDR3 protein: CATVVSGSGNEQFF
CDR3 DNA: TGTGCCACCGTGGTAAGCGGGAGTGGGAATGAGCAGTTCTTC

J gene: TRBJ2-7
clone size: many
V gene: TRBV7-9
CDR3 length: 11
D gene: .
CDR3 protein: CARLGGCEQYF
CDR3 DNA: TGTGCCAGACTAGGGGGGTGCGAGCAGTACTTC